The clone carrying this T cell receptor beta chain was seen a few times. Its antigen is not known. Time point meaning: week 35, safety follow-up. Vaccinated patients received 300 ug of mutant IDH1 20-mer peptide per dose, with topical imiquimod. The study gave patients eight vaccinations in weeks 1, 3, 5, 7, 11, 15, 19, 23. Each tumor in the donors was a new WHO grade 3 or 4 astrocytoma, IDH1-mutant and ATRX-lost. This sample was taken from a study of a mutant IDH1 vaccine in newly diagnosed glioma. About the research overall: Vaccinations were initiated 4-6 weeks following radiotherapy alone, or were given together with temozolomide cycles.

The CDR3 contains 14 residues. From germline, CDR1 is MRHNA and CDR2 SNTAGT. V lost 3 bases and J 5 bases, leaving 10 bases between the germline ends. Here immunoSEQ multiplex PCR was the method, and the copy in TCRdb shows in-frame clones only, minus some. The sample has more than 35,000 clones; around 86% are singletons. Whole-study findings and limits: Overall, approximately 93% of patients had vaccine-induced immune responses.

This TCR was recovered from a woman aged 40 to 49 with glioma. Some clones in this sample may be carry-over from other donors' samples. Sequencing used PBMCs, obtained from a glioma patient whose treatment included an IDH1 peptide vaccine. V is TRBV6-4 and J is TRBJ2-2; D gene uncertain. Here the CDR3 DNA reads TGTGCCAGCAGTGAGGGGTCCACAACCGGGGAGCTGTTTTTT. It is translated as CASSEGSTTGELFF.